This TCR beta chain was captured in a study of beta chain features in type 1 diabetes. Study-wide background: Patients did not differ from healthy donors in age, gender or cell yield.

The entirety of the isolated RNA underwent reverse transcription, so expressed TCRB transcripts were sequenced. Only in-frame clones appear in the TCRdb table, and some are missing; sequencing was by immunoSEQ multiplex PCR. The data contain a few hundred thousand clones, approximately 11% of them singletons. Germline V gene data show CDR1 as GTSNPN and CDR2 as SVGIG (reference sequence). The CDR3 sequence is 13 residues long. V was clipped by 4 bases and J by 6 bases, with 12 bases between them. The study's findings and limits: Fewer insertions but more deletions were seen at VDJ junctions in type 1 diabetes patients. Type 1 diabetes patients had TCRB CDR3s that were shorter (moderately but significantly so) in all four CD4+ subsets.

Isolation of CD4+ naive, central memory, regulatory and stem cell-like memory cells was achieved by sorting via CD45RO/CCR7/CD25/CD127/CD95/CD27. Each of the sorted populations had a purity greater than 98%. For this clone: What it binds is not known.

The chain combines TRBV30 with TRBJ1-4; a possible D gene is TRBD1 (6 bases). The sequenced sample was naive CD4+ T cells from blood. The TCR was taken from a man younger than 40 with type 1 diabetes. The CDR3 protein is CAWKAGDYEKLFF. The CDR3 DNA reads TGTGCCTGGAAGGCAGGGGATTATGAAAAACTGTTTTTT.